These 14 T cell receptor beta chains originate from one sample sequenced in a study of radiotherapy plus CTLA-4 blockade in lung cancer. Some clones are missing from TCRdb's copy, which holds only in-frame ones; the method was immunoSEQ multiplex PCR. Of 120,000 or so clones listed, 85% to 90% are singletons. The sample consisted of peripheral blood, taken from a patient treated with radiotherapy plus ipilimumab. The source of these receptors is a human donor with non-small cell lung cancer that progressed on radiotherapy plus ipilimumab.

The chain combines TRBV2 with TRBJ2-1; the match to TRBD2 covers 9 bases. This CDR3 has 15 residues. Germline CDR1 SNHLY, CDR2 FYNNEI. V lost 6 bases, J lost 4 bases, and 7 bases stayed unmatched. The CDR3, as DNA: TGTGCCAGCAGCCTACCTAGCGGGAATTACAATGAGCAGTTCTTC. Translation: CASSLPSGNYNEQFF.

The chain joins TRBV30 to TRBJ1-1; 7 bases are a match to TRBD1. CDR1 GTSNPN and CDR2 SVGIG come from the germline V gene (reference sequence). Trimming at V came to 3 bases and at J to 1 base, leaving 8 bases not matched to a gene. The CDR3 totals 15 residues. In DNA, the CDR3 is TGTGCCTGGAGAGCGGGCAGGGGGGAGAACACTGAAGCTTTCTTT. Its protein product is CAWRAGRGENTEAFF.

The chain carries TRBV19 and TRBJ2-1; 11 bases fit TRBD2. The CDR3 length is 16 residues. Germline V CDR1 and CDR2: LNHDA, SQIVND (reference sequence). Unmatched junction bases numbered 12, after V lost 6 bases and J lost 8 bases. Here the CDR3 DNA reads TGTGCCAGTAGGTCAAGGGGTACTAGCGGGAGCGATGAGCAGTTCTTC. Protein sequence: CASRSRGTSGSDEQFF.

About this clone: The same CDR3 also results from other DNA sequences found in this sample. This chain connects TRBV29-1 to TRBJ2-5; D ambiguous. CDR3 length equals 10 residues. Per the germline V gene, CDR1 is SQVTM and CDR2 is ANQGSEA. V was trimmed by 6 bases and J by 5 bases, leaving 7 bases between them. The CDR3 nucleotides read TGCAGCGTCGGAAGGGAGACCCAGTACTTC. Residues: CSVGRETQYF.

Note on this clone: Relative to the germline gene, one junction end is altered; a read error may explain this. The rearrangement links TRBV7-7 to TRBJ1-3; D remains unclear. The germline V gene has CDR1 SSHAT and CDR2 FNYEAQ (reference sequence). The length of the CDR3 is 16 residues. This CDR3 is CASSPSSGSSGNTIYF. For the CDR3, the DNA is TGTGCTAGCAGCCCCTCATCGGGAAGCTCTGGAAACACCATATATTTT.

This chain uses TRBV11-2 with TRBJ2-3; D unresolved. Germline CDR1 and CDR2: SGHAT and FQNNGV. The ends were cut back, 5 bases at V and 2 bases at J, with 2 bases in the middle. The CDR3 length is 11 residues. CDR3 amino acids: CASSVTDTQYF. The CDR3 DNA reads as TGTGCCAGCAGCGTCACAGATACGCAGTATTTT.

CDR3 region: CASSTGTGGFATNEKLFF. The DNA of the CDR3 is TGCGCCAGCAGCACCGGGACAGGGGGCTTTGCAACTAATGAAAAACTGTTTTTT. The V and J genes are TRBV5-1 and TRBJ1-4; TRBD1 matches at 12 bases. Trimming removed 4 bases from V and 0 bases from J; junction bases left unmatched: 7. Germline V CDR1 and CDR2: SGHRS, YFSETQ. The CDR3 is made up of 18 amino acids.

DNA of the CDR3: TGTGCCAGCGGACAGGTCCGGGGCACCGGGGAGCTGTTTTTT. This gives the protein CASGQVRGTGELFF. The rearrangement links TRBV11-2 to TRBJ2-2, with 7 bases matching TRBD1. The CDR3 extends over 14 amino acids. V gave up 8 bases and J gave up 4 bases; unmatched junction bases: 7. Germline CDR1 and CDR2: SGHAT and FQNNGV. The complete variable domain, with remaining parts taken from reference TRBV11-2 and TRBJ2-2, reads EAGVAQSPRYKIIEKRQSVAFWCNPISGHATLYWYQQILGQGPKLLIQFQNNGVVDDSQLPKDRFSAERLKGVDSTLKIQPAKLEDSAVYLCASGQVRGTGELFFGEGSRLTVL.

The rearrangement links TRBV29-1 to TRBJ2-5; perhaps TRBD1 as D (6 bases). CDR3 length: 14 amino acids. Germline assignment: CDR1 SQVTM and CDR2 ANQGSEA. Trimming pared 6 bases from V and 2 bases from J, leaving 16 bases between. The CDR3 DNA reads TGCAGCGTGGGGATGACAGGTGGACAAGAGACCCAGTACTTC. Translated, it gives CSVGMTGGQETQYF.

Here the CDR3 reads CASSRRDGTDTQYF. The CDR3 DNA reads TGTGCCAGCAGCCGACGCGACGGGACAGATACGCAGTATTTT. The gene calls are TRBV13 and TRBJ2-3; D unclear. Germline V gives CDR1 PRHDT, CDR2 FYEKMQ (reference sequence). Deletions cut 5 bases from V and 3 bases from J, with 12 bases between. The CDR3 has 14 amino acids. The full variable domain, in which reference TRBV13 and TRBJ2-3 provide the parts outside the CDR3, is AAGVIQSPRHLIKEKRETATLKCYPIPRHDTVYWYQQGPGQDPQFLISFYEKMQSDKGSIPDRFSAQQFSDYHSELNMSSLELGDSALYFCASSRRDGTDTQYFGPGTRLTVL.

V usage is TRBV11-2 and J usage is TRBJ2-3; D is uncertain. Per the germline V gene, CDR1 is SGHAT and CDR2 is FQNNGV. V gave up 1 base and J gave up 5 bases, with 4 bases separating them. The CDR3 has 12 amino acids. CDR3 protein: CASSLVVDTQYF. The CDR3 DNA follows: TGTGCCAGCAGCTTAGTAGTAGATACGCAGTATTTT.

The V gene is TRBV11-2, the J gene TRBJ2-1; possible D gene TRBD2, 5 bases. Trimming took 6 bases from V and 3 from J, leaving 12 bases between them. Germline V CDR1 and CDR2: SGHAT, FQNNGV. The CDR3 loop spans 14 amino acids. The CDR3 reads CASRGGRHYNEQFF. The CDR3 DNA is TGTGCCAGCAGGGGCGGGCGGCACTACAATGAGCAGTTCTTC. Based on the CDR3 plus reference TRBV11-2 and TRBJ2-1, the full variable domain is EAGVAQSPRYKIIEKRQSVAFWCNPISGHATLYWYQQILGQGPKLLIQFQNNGVVDDSQLPKDRFSAERLKGVDSTLKIQPAKLEDSAVYLCASRGGRHYNEQFFGPGTRLTVL.

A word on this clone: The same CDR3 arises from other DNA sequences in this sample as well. CDR3 in amino acids: CASAIGTSTDTQYF. The CDR3, as DNA: TGTGCCAGCGCGATAGGGACAAGCACAGATACGCAGTATTTT. The chain uses TRBV6-5 and TRBJ2-3, with D perhaps matching TRBD1 (6 bases). The germline gives CDR1 MNHEY, CDR2 SVGAGI. V lost 8 bases to trimming and J lost 0 bases, with 12 bases between them. The CDR3 is made up of 14 amino acids.

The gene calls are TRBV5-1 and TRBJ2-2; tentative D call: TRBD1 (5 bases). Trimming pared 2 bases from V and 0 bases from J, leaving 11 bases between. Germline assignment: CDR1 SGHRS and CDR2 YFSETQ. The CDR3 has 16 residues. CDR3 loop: CASSFDSDTNTGELFF. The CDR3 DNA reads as TGCGCCAGCAGCTTTGACAGCGACACGAACACCGGGGAGCTGTTTTTT.